A selection of T cell receptor beta chains follows, all from one sample in a study of cytomegalovirus exposure and HLA in healthy donors. Sequencing was performed with immunoSEQ multiplex PCR; in TCRdb, only in-frame clones are kept and a portion is missing. The sample lists about 160,000 clones; just under 80% were seen once. Sequenced input: PBMCs. The source is a woman aged 50 to 65 in good health and CMV-seronegative. Each CDR3 is given with its conserved first and last residue.

J | V | CDR3
TRBJ1-5 | TRBV28 | CASSLLGRGNNQPQHF
TRBJ2-3 | TRBV5-1 | CASSLVASLSTDTQYF
TRBJ2-5 | TRBV11-2 | CASSLGFSGRGGGETQYF
TRBJ2-7 | TRBV2 | CASSAGTGIYEQYF
TRBJ2-2 | TRBV9 | CASSASRGTGELFF
TRBJ1-5 | TRBV27 | CASSRGPDSNQPQHF
TRBJ2-5 | TRBV27 | CASSLGTGAVEETQYF
TRBJ2-3 | TRBV5-4 | CASSLASGDTDTQYF
TRBJ2-1 | TRBV7-2 | CATGQVGYEQFF
TRBJ1-5 | TRBV7-3 | CASSSLGKNQPQHF
TRBJ2-7 | TRBV11-2 | CASSPTGNEQYF
TRBJ1-2 | TRBV25-1 | CASPRQGRAYGYTF
TRBJ1-2 | TRBV6-1 | CASSDTQGMSGYTF
TRBJ2-1 | TRBV6-4 | CASSGDSSYNEQFF
TRBJ2-6 | TRBV28 | CASSTGTPGANVLTF
TRBJ1-6 | TRBV28 | CASSSLANSPLHF
TRBJ2-1 | TRBV7-9 | CASSSGMAREVEQFF
TRBJ2-2 | TRBV4-1 | CASSLLTGVNTGELFF
TRBJ1-5 | TRBV25-1 | CASSALGQGSHQPQHF
TRBJ2-1 | TRBV4-3 | CASSQDSQRLQFF
TRBJ2-3 | TRBV27 | CASSIRTGRTDTQYF
TRBJ1-4 | TRBV19 | CASTIQANEKLFF
TRBJ1-1 | TRBV7-9 | CASSLGRATVNTEAFF
TRBJ1-2 | TRBV6-5 | CASRFQGLGYGYTF
TRBJ1-4 | TRBV19 | CASRRPGQGSEKLFF
TRBJ1-6 | TRBV5-1 | CASSLMESSYNSPLHF
TRBJ2-7 | TRBV18 | CASSPSTGDLNEQYF
TRBJ1-6 | TRBV5-1 | CASSQQDRPNSPLHF
TRBJ1-3 | TRBV2 | CASSEFGTGAGNTIYF
TRBJ1-1 | TRBV19 | CASSTRPGTGRGNTEAFF
TRBJ2-7 | TRBV6-5 | CASRPRLAGEQYF
TRBJ1-5 | TRBV19 | CASRTGRYSNQPQHF
TRBJ1-1 | TRBV7-8 | CASSLVVGGATEAFF
TRBJ1-1 | TRBV15 | CATSDPTTLNTEAFF
TRBJ1-5 | TRBV30 | CAWSGQGRFQPQHF
TRBJ2-2 | TRBV15 | CATSRDWGTGVNTGELFF
NA | TRBV6-5 | CASSAGTYGEQYF
TRBJ1-2 | TRBV5-1 | CASTPDRGYGYTF
TRBJ1-6 | TRBV18 | CASSPPPWELSSYNSPLHF
TRBJ2-2 | TRBV29-1 | CSVPTVNTGELFF
TRBJ2-2 | TRBV13 | CASSLFGLAKNTGELFF
TRBJ2-7 | TRBV28 | CASSKTRWTSGTYEQYF
TRBJ2-2 | TRBV4-1 | CASSHCSGRGTGELFF
TRBJ1-1 | TRBV5-4 | CASRSRRDRDTEAFF
TRBJ1-1 | TRBV7-2 | CASSLRMNTEAFF
TRBJ2-2 | TRBV6-4 | CASSDGTSDTGELFF
TRBJ2-7 | TRBV15 | CATSRDRGRVHEQYF
TRBJ1-6 | TRBV27 | CASTNGQALNSPLHF
TRBJ2-2 | TRBV4-1 | CASRGWNTGELFF
TRBJ2-6 | TRBV27 | CASRRKPGGGLLASGANVLTF
TRBJ1-5 | TRBV2 | CASSGSGVAQPQHF
TRBJ2-3 | TRBV5-1 | CASSSSGASTDTQYF
TRBJ1-3 | TRBV19 | CASLGGSDTIYF
TRBJ1-5 | TRBV5-8 | CASSSRGVGGQPQHF